The rows below give T cell receptor beta chains drawn from one sample of a study of CD8 T cells in ankylosing spondylitis. From the 5' RACE reads, TCRdb called clonotypes with MiXCR, one entry per CDR3 protein. The sample lists about 460,000 distinct CDR3 sequences, 5.3% occurring once. The material sequenced was blood, either unsorted or a sorted T cell fraction (not recorded which). All receptors derive from a male donor with ankylosing spondylitis. Both conserved end residues are part of each CDR3. D genes are given only for firm matches. Clone size, where shown, is once, few, many, or a class for clones that have expanded.

j_call clone_size v_call d_call cdr3_nt cdr3_aa
TRBJ2-7 many TRBV10-3 NA TGTGCCATCAGTGAGACAGCCTACGAGCAGTACTTC CAISETAYEQYF
TRBJ2-5 NA TRBV20-1 NA TGCAGTGCTCCTCCCCCGGGACGGGGTCAAGAGACCCAGTACTTC CSAPPPGRGQETQYF
TRBJ1-1 many TRBV29-1 TRBD1 TGCAGCGGAAGGACAGGGGGTGTCACTGAAGCTTTCTTT CSGRTGGVTEAFF
TRBJ2-7 NA TRBV4-3 NA TGCGCCAGCAGCCAAGGGCCGACAGTCAGCTCCTACGAGCAGTACTTC CASSQGPTVSSYEQYF
TRBJ2-7 many TRBV7-8 TRBD2 TGTGCCAGCAGCTTAGGCGGGGGCTACGAGCAGTACTTC CASSLGGGYEQYF
TRBJ1-2 many TRBV12-3/TRBV12-4 TRBD1 TGTGCCAGCAGTTCGCAGGGGGTGAACTACTATGGCTACACCTTC CASSSQGVNYYGYTF
TRBJ2-7 NA TRBV20-1 TRBD1 TGCAGTGCTCATGCGACAGGGAACCCTCGAAGAGAGCAGTACTTC CSAHATGNPRREQYF
TRBJ1-1 many TRBV19 NA TGTGCCAGTAGTGTGGGCGAGTGGGCAAAGAACACTGAAGCTTTCTTT CASSVGEWAKNTEAFF
TRBJ2-2 many TRBV6-4 NA TGTGCCAGCAAGGGAAGGGACACCGGGGAGCTGTTTTTT CASKGRDTGELFF
TRBJ2-7 many TRBV15 NA TGTGCCACCAGCAGAGACAGCTCCTACGAGCAGTACTTC CATSRDSSYEQYF
TRBJ1-6 many TRBV5-5 NA TGTGCCAGCAGCAGCCAGGATTTTTGGTCACCCCTCCACTTT CASSSQDFWSPLHF